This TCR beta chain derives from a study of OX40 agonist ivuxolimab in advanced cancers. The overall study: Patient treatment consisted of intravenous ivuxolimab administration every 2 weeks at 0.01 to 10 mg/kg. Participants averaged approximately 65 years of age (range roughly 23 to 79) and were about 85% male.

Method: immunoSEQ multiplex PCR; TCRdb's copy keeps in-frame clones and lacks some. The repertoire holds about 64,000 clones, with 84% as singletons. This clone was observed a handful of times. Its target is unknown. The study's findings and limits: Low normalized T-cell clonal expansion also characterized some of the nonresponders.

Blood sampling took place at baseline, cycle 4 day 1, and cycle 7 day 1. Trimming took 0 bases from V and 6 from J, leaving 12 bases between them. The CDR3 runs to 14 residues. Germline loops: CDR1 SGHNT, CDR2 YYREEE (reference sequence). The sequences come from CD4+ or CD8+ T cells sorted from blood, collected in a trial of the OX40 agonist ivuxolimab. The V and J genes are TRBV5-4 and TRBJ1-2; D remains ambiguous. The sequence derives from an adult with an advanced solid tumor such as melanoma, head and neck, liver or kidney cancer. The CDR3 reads CASSLAGPNNGYTF. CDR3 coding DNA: TGTGCCAGCAGCTTGGCAGGACCGAACAATGGCTACACCTTC. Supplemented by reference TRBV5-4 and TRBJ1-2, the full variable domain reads ETGVTQSPTHLIKTRGQQVTLRCSSQSGHNTVSWYQQALGQGPQFIFQYYREEENGRGNFPPRFSGLQFPNYSSELNVNALELDDSALYLCASSLAGPNNGYTFGSGTRLTVV.